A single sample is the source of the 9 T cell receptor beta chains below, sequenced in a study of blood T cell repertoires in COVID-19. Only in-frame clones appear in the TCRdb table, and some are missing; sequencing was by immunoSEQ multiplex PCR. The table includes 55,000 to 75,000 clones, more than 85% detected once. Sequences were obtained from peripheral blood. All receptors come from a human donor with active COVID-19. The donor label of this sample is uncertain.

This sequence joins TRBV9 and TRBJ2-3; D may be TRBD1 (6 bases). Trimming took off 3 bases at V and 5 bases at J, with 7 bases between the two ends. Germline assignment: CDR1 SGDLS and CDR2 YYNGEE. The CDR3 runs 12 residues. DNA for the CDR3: TGTGCCAGCAGCGAACAGGGAGATACGCAGTATTTT. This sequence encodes CASSEQGDTQYF.

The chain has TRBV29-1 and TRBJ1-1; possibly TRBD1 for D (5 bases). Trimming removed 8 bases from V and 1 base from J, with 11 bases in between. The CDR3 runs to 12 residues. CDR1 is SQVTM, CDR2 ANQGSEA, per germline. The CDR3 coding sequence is TGCAGCCTTACTGGACAGAACACTGAAGCTTTCTTT. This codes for CSLTGQNTEAFF.

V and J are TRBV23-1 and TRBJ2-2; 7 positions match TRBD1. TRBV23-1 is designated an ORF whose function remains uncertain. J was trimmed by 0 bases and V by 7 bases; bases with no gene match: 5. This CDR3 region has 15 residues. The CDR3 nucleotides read TGCGCCAGCATCAAACAGGGGACGAACACCGGGGAGCTGTTTTTT. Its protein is CASIKQGTNTGELFF.

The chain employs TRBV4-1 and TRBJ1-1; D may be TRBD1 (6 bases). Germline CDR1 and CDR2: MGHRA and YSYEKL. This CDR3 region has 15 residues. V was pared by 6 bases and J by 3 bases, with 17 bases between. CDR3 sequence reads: CASSRTGTPDTEAFF. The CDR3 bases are TGCGCCAGCAGTCGAACAGGGACGCCTGACACTGAAGCTTTCTTT.

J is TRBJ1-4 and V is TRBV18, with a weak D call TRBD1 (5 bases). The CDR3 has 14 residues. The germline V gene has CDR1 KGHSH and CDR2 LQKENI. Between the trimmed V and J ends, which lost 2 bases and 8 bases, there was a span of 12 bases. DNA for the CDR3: TGTGCCAGCTCACCAGGGACTATAAGGGAAAAACTGTTTTTT. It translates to CASSPGTIREKLFF. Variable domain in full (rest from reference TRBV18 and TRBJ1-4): NAGVMQNPRHLVRRRGQEARLRCSPMKGHSHVYWYRQLPEEGLKFMVYLQKENIIDESGMPKERFSAEFPKEGPSILRIQQVVRGDSAAYFCASSPGTIREKLFFGSGTQLSVL.

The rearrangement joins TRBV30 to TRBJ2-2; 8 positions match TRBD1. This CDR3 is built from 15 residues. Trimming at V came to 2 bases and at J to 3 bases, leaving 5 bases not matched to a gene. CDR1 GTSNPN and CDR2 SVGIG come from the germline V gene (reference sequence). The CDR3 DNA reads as TGTGCCTGGAGTCCGTCGGGACAGGACACCGGGGAGCTGTTTTTT. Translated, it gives CAWSPSGQDTGELFF.

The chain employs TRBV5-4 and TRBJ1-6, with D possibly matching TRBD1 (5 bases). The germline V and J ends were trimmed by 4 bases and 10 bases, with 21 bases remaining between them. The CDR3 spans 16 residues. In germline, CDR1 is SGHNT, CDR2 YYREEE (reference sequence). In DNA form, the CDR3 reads TGTGCCAGCAGCCCCGGCGGCAGCACCCAGGGATCACCCCTCCACTTT. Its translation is CASSPGGSTQGSPLHF.

The CDR3 nucleotides read TGTGCCAGCAGCCGCTTACTGCAGGGCCCGGGCGAGCAGTACTTC. It codes for CASSRLLQGPGEQYF. The V gene is TRBV14, the J gene TRBJ2-7, with D possibly TRBD1 on 5 matching bases. Germline V lookup: CDR1 SGHDN, CDR2 FVKESK. V lost 4 bases, J lost 6 bases, and 19 bases lay in between. The CDR3 is made up of 15 amino acids.

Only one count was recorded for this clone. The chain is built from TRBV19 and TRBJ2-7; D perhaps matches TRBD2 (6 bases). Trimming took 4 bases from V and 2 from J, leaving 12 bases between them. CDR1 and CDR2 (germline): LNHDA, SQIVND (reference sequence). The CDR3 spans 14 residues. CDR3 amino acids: CASSTYGSAYEQYF. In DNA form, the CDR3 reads TGTGCCAGTAGTACCTACGGGAGCGCCTACGAGCAGTACTTC.